Below are 30 T cell receptor beta chains sequenced from a single sample in a study of T-cell memory formation after mild COVID-19. TCRdb used MiXCR to reprocess the 5' RACE reads, holding one entry per CDR3 protein. The top ten clones hold around 20% of a sample with about 340,000 distinct CDR3 sequences, about a sixth of them seen once. Sequencing input: PBMCs or a T cell subset sorted from them (not recorded which). The source of these receptors is a man between 18 and 35 years old who had mild COVID-19 (a few samples of this study predate the infection). Cell type and time point are not known.

The chain links TRBV4-2 to TRBJ1-2, with TRBD1 as a possible D gene (6 bases). The CDR3 runs 16 residues. Germline V gene sequence: CDR1 LGHNA, CDR2 YNFKEQ. V lost 6 bases and J lost 1, with 18 bases in between. CDR3 in DNA: TGTGCCAGCAGGGCGCCGGGTGGGGGCCGTAACTATGGCTACACCTTC. Amino acid sequence: CASRAPGGGRNYGYTF.

The chain couples TRBV4-2 to TRBJ2-1; no reliable D call. Germline CDR1 reads LGHNA; CDR2 reads YNFKEQ. The CDR3 is made up of 13 amino acids. The V end was cut by 5 bases, the J end by 9 bases, with 14 bases between. Here the CDR3 reads CASSSDLHGEQFF. The CDR3 DNA reads as TGTGCCAGCAGCTCCGATCTACACGGTGAGCAGTTCTTC.

V is TRBV13 and J is TRBJ1-1; no clear D gene. The CDR3 has 13 residues. The germline V and J ends were trimmed by 4 bases and 1 base, with 7 bases remaining between them. The germline CDR1 and CDR2 sequences are PRHDT and FYEKMQ (reference sequence). Written as DNA, the CDR3 is TGTGCCAGCAGCTCCCTTACGAACACTGAAGCTTTCTTT. It translates to CASSSLTNTEAFF. Full variable domain (outside the CDR3, taken from reference TRBV13 and TRBJ1-1): AAGVIQSPRHLIKEKRETATLKCYPIPRHDTVYWYQQGPGQDPQFLISFYEKMQSDKGSIPDRFSAQQFSDYHSELNMSSLELGDSALYFCASSSLTNTEAFFGQGTRLTVV.

V usage is TRBV2 and J usage is TRBJ2-3; unclear D gene. The germline V gene has CDR1 SNHLY and CDR2 FYNNEI. The CDR3 loop spans 12 amino acids. V was cut by 3 bases and J by 5 bases, with 6 bases left in between. CDR3 nucleotide sequence: TGTGCCAGCAGTGACTGGATAGATACGCAGTATTTT. As protein: CASSDWIDTQYF.

This clonotype turned up a few times. The rearrangement joins TRBV6-5 to TRBJ2-6; D ambiguous. Germline CDR1 is MNHEY and CDR2 is SVGAGI. The CDR3 runs to 16 residues. V was clipped by 0 bases and J by 1 base, with 7 bases between them. The CDR3 DNA reads TGTGCCAGCAGTTACTCGAGTGGGTCTGGGGCCAACGTCCTGACTTTC. This gives the protein CASSYSSGSGANVLTF.

Only a few counts were recorded for this clonotype. This chain joins TRBV7-8 and TRBJ1-2, with D uncertain. CDR3 length: 14 amino acids. CDR1 is SGHVS, CDR2 FQNEAQ, per germline. The germline V and J ends were trimmed by 1 base and 4 bases, with 10 bases remaining between them. CDR3 amino acids: CASSLDGSGYGYTF. Written as DNA, the CDR3 is TGTGCCAGCAGCTTAGATGGGTCCGGCTATGGCTACACCTTC.

For the CDR3, the DNA is TGTGCCAGCCAATCGAGCCGGACAGGGGGCGCGAAGGGCTACACCTTC. This translates into CASQSSRTGGAKGYTF. The chain has TRBV12-3 or TRBV12-4 and TRBJ1-2; TRBD1 aligns across 11 bases. This CDR3 has 16 residues. V dropped 8 bases and J dropped 8; count of bases not matched to a gene: 16.

This clonotype has ten or more counts. The J gene is TRBJ2-1, the V gene TRBV6-5, with TRBD2 matching 7 bases. The CDR3 spans 16 residues. The J segment lost 0 bases and the V segment lost 4 bases, leaving 6 bases of the junction unmatched. Germline V gives CDR1 MNHEY, CDR2 SVGAGI. The DNA for the CDR3 is TGTGCCAGCAGTTCCGCCTCTAGCGGCTCCTACAATGAGCAGTTCTTC. Translation: CASSSASSGSYNEQFF.

The chain employs TRBV20-1 and TRBJ1-1; D gene unclear. There are 13 residues in the CDR3. Per the germline V gene, CDR1 is DFQATT and CDR2 is SNEGSKA (reference sequence). Trimming removed 5 bases from V and 1 base from J, with 11 bases in between. CDR3 loop: CSAGPDPNTEAFF. In DNA, the CDR3 is TGCAGTGCTGGACCAGACCCGAACACTGAAGCTTTCTTT.

Many counts were recorded for this clonotype. The gene calls are TRBV4-1 and TRBJ2-2, with TRBD2 as a possible D gene (6 bases). The V gene's germline CDR1 is MGHRA and CDR2 YSYEKL. With 4 bases removed from V and 3 bases from J, the gap between germline ends came to 9 bases. This CDR3 has 14 amino acids. The CDR3 sequence: CASSRGEYTGELFF. CDR3 coding DNA: TGCGCCAGCAGCCGCGGGGAATACACCGGGGAGCTGTTTTTT.

This clonotype came up a few times. This rearrangement joins TRBV20-1 to TRBJ2-7; the D gene could be TRBD1 or TRBD2 (7 bases each). V lost 4 bases and J lost 5, with 15 bases in between. The CDR3 runs 13 residues. The germline V gene encodes CDR1 DFQATT and CDR2 SNEGSKA (reference sequence). The CDR3 sequence is CSATQGGANEQYF. In nucleotides, the CDR3 is TGCAGTGCTACCCAGGGGGGGGCGAACGAGCAGTACTTC.

The table lists this clonotype with a few counts. The J gene is TRBJ2-1, the V gene TRBV30; a possible D gene is TRBD2 (6 bases). The germline CDR1 and CDR2 sequences are GTSNPN and SVGIG (reference sequence). The CDR3 sequence is 13 residues long. The V end was cut by 8 bases, the J end by 0 bases, with 11 bases between. The DNA of the CDR3 is TGTGCCAGCCGGGACTTCTCCTACAATGAGCAGTTCTTC. Translation: CASRDFSYNEQFF.

This clonotype has just a few counts. The chain uses TRBV5-1 and TRBJ2-7, with D hard to call. The germline V gene encodes CDR1 SGHRS and CDR2 YFSETQ. The CDR3 loop spans 10 amino acids. Trimming stripped 7 bases from V and 11 bases from J, with 13 bases between. The CDR3 coding sequence is TGCGCCAGCTTGCGAGTAGTGGAGTACGTC. This translates into CASLRVVEYV.

V usage is TRBV5-8 and J usage is TRBJ2-1, with D possibly being TRBD2 (5 bases). The CDR3 contains 14 residues. Germline V lookup: CDR1 SGHTS, CDR2 YDEGEE. V dropped 4 bases and J dropped 10 bases, with 18 bases sitting between them. The CDR3 protein is CASSVGLALREQFF. The CDR3 region has the DNA TGTGCCAGCAGCGTTGGCCTAGCCTTAAGGGAGCAGTTCTTC.

The V call is TRBV7-2, the J call TRBJ2-3; 11 bases fit TRBD1. Losses at the gene ends were 5 bases for V and 6 bases for J; bases not matched to a gene: 4. Per the germline V gene, CDR1 is SGHTA and CDR2 is FQGNSA. This CDR3 has 14 residues. The CDR3 bases are TGTGCCAGCAGCAAGAGGGACAGGGGGGATACGCAGTATTTT. It codes for CASSKRDRGDTQYF.

V gene TRBV7-2 combines with J gene TRBJ1-2; no clear D gene. Per germline, CDR1 SGHTA and CDR2 FQGNSA. This CDR3 contains 16 residues. The V and J ends lost 2 bases and 2 bases respectively, with 15 bases between them. In DNA form, the CDR3 reads TGTGCCAGCAGCTTAATCCCCGCGGACGGCAACTATGGCTACACCTTC. It translates to CASSLIPADGNYGYTF. Complete variable domain (other parts from reference TRBV7-2 and TRBJ1-2): GAGVSQSPSNKVTEKGKDVELRCDPISGHTALYWYRQSLGQGLEFLIYFQGNSAPDKSGLPSDRFSAERTGGSVSTLTIQRTQQEDSAVYLCASSLIPADGNYGYTFGSGTRLTVV.

This clonotype was counted only a few times. This chain links TRBV6-2 or TRBV6-3 with TRBJ2-1, with D uncertain. Trimming removed 0 bases from V and 6 bases from J, with 6 bases in between. Germline V gene lookup returns CDR1 MNHEY and CDR2 SVGEGT. CDR3 length: 13 residues. CDR3 region: CASSYSRTNEQFF. The CDR3 nucleotides read TGTGCCAGCAGTTACTCGAGAACCAATGAGCAGTTCTTC.

A few counts support this clonotype. The CDR3 DNA sequence: TGTGCCAGCAGCTTAGGGCTAGTCACAGATACGCAGTATTTT. Protein: CASSLGLVTDTQYF. The V call is TRBV7-8, the J call TRBJ2-3, with no clear D. Between the trimmed V and J ends, which lost 1 base and 2 bases, there was a span of 7 bases. The CDR3 sequence is 14 residues long. Per germline, CDR1 SGHVS and CDR2 FQNEAQ.

The sample holds many counts of this clonotype. The J gene is TRBJ2-1, the V gene TRBV25-1; D is unclear. V dropped 3 bases and J dropped 0 bases, with 9 bases sitting between them. This CDR3 contains 15 residues. Germline V CDR1 and CDR2: MGHDK, SYGVNS. The CDR3 region has the DNA TGTGCCAGCAGTGACGACGGATTCTCCTACAATGAGCAGTTCTTC. This sequence encodes CASSDDGFSYNEQFF.

The chain couples TRBV20-1 to TRBJ2-7; no clear D. The ends were cut back, 6 bases at V and 3 bases at J, with 9 bases in the middle. Per germline, CDR1 DFQATT and CDR2 SNEGSKA (reference sequence). There are 11 residues in the CDR3. The CDR3, as DNA: TGCAGTGCCGGCGCCAGCTACGAGCAGTACTTC. It specifies CSAGASYEQYF.

The gene calls are TRBV6-5 and TRBJ2-2; D is uncertain. The CDR3 runs 17 residues. Per the germline V gene, CDR1 is MNHEY and CDR2 is SVGAGI. V was clipped by 0 bases and J by 7 bases, with 18 bases between them. CDR3 in DNA: TGTGCCAGCAGTTACTCGACCAACTACCTGTTTGGCGGGGAGCTGTTTTTT. Its translation is CASSYSTNYLFGGELFF.

This clonotype was observed a few times. The V and J genes are TRBV4-1 and TRBJ2-6, with 9 positions matching TRBD1. Germline loops: CDR1 MGHRA, CDR2 YSYEKL. V lost 4 bases and J lost 1; bases outside the gene matches: 8. The CDR3 length is 18 residues. The CDR3: CASSRGTGRQSGANVLTF. As DNA, the CDR3 is TGCGCCAGCAGCCGAGGGACAGGGCGCCAATCTGGGGCCAACGTCCTGACTTTC.

The table lists this clonotype with a few counts. This sequence joins TRBV20-1 and TRBJ2-5; D is unclear. The V gene lost 4 bases and the J gene lost 5 bases, with 8 bases spanning the gap. The CDR3 has 11 amino acids. Germline V gene data show CDR1 as DFQATT and CDR2 as SNEGSKA (reference sequence). The CDR3 sequence: CSANRVETQYF. The CDR3 DNA reads as TGCAGTGCTAACCGAGTGGAGACCCAGTACTTC.

This chain links TRBV4-2 with TRBJ1-5; D is uncertain. Germline CDR1 is LGHNA and CDR2 is YNFKEQ. This CDR3 spans 15 amino acids. Trimming shortened V by 0 bases and J by 9 bases, and 15 bases separated the two germline ends. CDR3 residues: CASSQDFQVHGPQHF. The CDR3 DNA is TGTGCCAGCAGCCAAGATTTCCAGGTCCATGGGCCCCAGCATTTT.

This clonotype was observed at least ten times. The chain carries TRBV30 and TRBJ1-5; D not certain. The V end lost 0 bases, the J end lost 4 bases, and 7 bases lay between the germline ends. Germline V gene lookup returns CDR1 GTSNPN and CDR2 SVGIG (reference sequence). The CDR3 consists of 13 residues. CDR3 sequence (DNA): TGTGCCTGGAGTGTGGCAGCTAATCAGCCCCAGCATTTT. Translation gives CAWSVAANQPQHF.

This rearrangement joins TRBV5-5 to TRBJ2-1; 9 bases align to TRBD2. Germline values: CDR1 SGHKS, CDR2 YYEKEE (reference sequence). Trimming cost V 4 bases and J 5 bases; bases outside gene matches: 16. The CDR3 runs to 18 residues. The CDR3 loop reads CASSPESGGLKWDNEQFF. CDR3 sequence (DNA): TGTGCCAGCAGCCCCGAGAGCGGGGGGTTGAAATGGGACAATGAGCAGTTCTTC.

The chain employs TRBV20-1 and TRBJ2-3; 9 bases fit TRBD1. The V gene's germline CDR1 is DFQATT and CDR2 SNEGSKA (reference sequence). The V and J ends lost 0 bases and 4 bases, in that order; junction bases with no gene match: 8. CDR3 length: 16 residues. CDR3 DNA: TGCAGTGCTAGAGATTCGGGACAGGGAGGACCAGATACGCAGTATTTT. Translating gives CSARDSGQGGPDTQYF.

This clonotype came up many times. The V gene is TRBV6-5, the J gene TRBJ1-2, with D possibly matching TRBD1 (6 bases). V was cut by 6 bases and J by 4 bases, with 18 bases left in between. The CDR3 loop spans 15 amino acids. Germline CDR1 and CDR2: MNHEY and SVGAGI. CDR3 region: CASRDGGGGGYGYTF. For the CDR3, the DNA is TGTGCCAGCAGGGATGGAGGGGGTGGAGGCTATGGCTACACCTTC.

Only a few counts were recorded for this clonotype. CDR3 amino acids: CASSLGAGTGWFF. The CDR3 DNA sequence: TGTGCCAGCAGCTTAGGGGCCGGGACAGGGTGGTTCTTC. This rearrangement joins TRBV7-2 to TRBJ2-1, with 9 bases aligning to TRBD1. Germline V gives CDR1 SGHTA, CDR2 FQGNSA. The CDR3 has 13 residues. The trim removed 1 base at V and 15 bases at J, leaving 7 bases unmatched.

Only a few counts were recorded for this clonotype. The rearrangement joins TRBV29-1 to TRBJ1-1; D is unresolved. V lost 8 bases and J 5 bases, leaving 18 bases between the germline ends. This CDR3 has 13 residues. Germline CDR1 reads SQVTM; CDR2 reads ANQGSEA. The CDR3 sequence: CSSFSGLGTEAFF. The CDR3 nucleotides are TGCAGCTCCTTTTCGGGATTGGGTACTGAAGCTTTCTTT.